What follows are 20 T cell receptor beta chains derived from one specimen sequenced in a study of cytomegalovirus exposure and HLA in healthy donors. A multiplex PCR was run with 60 Vbeta primers and 13 Jbeta primers. Produced via immunoSEQ multiplex PCR; TCRdb's table is partial and in-frame only. Among 150,000 to 200,000 clones listed, approximately 78% were seen once. The specimen sequenced was PBMCs. The receptors shown here come from a human donor in good health.

This sequence joins TRBV5-4 and TRBJ2-2, with 7 bases lining up with TRBD1. The CDR3 has 16 residues. V trimming: 4 bases; J trimming: 1 base; junction bases outside the gene matches: 7. Germline V CDR1 and CDR2: SGHNT, YYREEE (reference sequence). CDR3 residues: CASSAAGTVNTGELFF. CDR3 DNA sequence: TGTGCCAGCAGCGCGGCCGGGACAGTGAACACCGGGGAGCTGTTTTTT.

The table lists this clone with a count of one. In DNA form, the CDR3 reads TGTGCCAGCAGCGGGCAACAGGTTAAGTATTTT. The encoded protein is CASSGQQVKYF. The V gene is TRBV7-2, the J gene TRBJ2-3, with D perhaps TRBD1 (5 bases). CDR3 size: 11 residues. Looked up from germline, CDR1 is SGHTA and CDR2 is FQGNSA. V gave up 5 bases and J gave up 13 bases, with 13 bases separating them. The full variable domain, completed using reference TRBV7-2 and TRBJ2-3, is GAGVSQSPSNKVTEKGKDVELRCDPISGHTALYWYRQSLGQGLEFLIYFQGNSAPDKSGLPSDRFSAERTGGSVSTLTIQRTQQEDSAVYLCASSGQQVKYFGPGTRLTVL.

The J gene is TRBJ2-1, the V gene TRBV7-6, with TRBD2 identical over 8 bases. CDR1 SGHVS and CDR2 FNYEAQ come from the germline V gene. CDR3 size: 16 residues. J gave up 7 bases and V 7 bases, and 15 bases lay outside the gene matches. CDR3 amino acids: CASTPGGRGYRNEQFF. For the CDR3, the DNA is TGTGCCAGCACCCCGGGGGGGCGGGGGTATAGAAATGAGCAGTTCTTC.

The rearrangement links TRBV6-4 to TRBJ2-1, with TRBD2 matching 12 bases. Looked up from germline, CDR1 is MRHNA and CDR2 is SNTAGT. V dropped 3 bases and J dropped 8; count of bases not matched to a gene: 5. The CDR3 runs 15 residues. The CDR3 here is CASSDTSGGFDEQFF. The DNA for the CDR3 is TGTGCCAGCAGTGATACTAGCGGGGGGTTCGATGAGCAGTTCTTC.

The V and J genes are TRBV12-5 and TRBJ1-1; D perhaps matches TRBD1 (6 bases). This CDR3 has 15 residues. The germline V gene encodes CDR1 LGHNT and CDR2 FRNRAP. Trimming left V 2 bases short and J 3 bases short, with 13 bases between. CDR3 nucleotide sequence: TGTGCTAGTGGTTTGTTTCAGGGGAAGTACACTGAAGCTTTCTTT. Its protein is CASGLFQGKYTEAFF.

The J gene is TRBJ2-3, the V gene TRBV2; unclear D gene. V was trimmed by 4 bases and J by 0 bases, leaving 8 bases between them. The V gene's germline CDR1 is SNHLY and CDR2 FYNNEI. The CDR3 loop spans 14 amino acids. CDR3 sequence: CASSGLFSTDTQYF. In DNA form, the CDR3 reads TGTGCCAGCAGTGGACTGTTTAGCACAGATACGCAGTATTTT.

This clone was seen more than once but under ten times. The CDR3 nucleotides read TGTGCCAGTAGTATGTACAGGAACACTGAAGCTTTCTTT. Translating it yields CASSMYRNTEAFF. V and J are TRBV19 and TRBJ1-1; D not resolved. Germline assignment: CDR1 LNHDA and CDR2 SQIVND (reference sequence). V lost 3 bases and J 1 base, leaving 6 bases between the germline ends. The CDR3 sequence is 13 residues long.

The chain recombines TRBV5-1 with TRBJ2-2; TRBD2 matches at 7 bases. This CDR3 is built from 15 residues. Trimming removed 3 bases from V and 4 bases from J; junction bases left unmatched: 6. Germline CDR1 is SGHRS and CDR2 is YFSETQ. DNA of the CDR3: TGCGCCAGCAGCTACCGGGACTACCTCACCGGGGAGCTGTTTTTT. This sequence encodes CASSYRDYLTGELFF.

V usage is TRBV10-3 and J usage is TRBJ2-3; 8 bases fit TRBD2. The germline CDR1 and CDR2 sequences are ENHRY and SYGVKD. The V gene end was trimmed by 9 bases and the J gene end by 2 bases; junction bases not matched to a gene: 7. The CDR3 is 14 residues long. The CDR3 DNA reads as TGTGCCATTGGACCGGGACTAGACACAGATACGCAGTATTTT. Translation gives CAIGPGLDTDTQYF.

The chain's CDR3 is CASTLGRNTEAFF. The CDR3 DNA reads as TGTGCCAGCACCCTAGGTAGGAACACTGAAGCTTTCTTT. V usage is TRBV7-8 and J usage is TRBJ1-1; no definite D call. Germline CDR1 SGHVS, CDR2 FQNEAQ. V shed 7 bases and J shed 1 base, with 10 bases lying between them. The CDR3 contains 13 residues.

The V call is TRBV6-1, the J call TRBJ1-2, with 7 bases fitting TRBD1. J lost 4 bases, V lost 6 bases, and 8 bases had no gene match. CDR3 length: 14 residues. CDR1 is MNHNS and CDR2 is SASEGT in the germline V gene. In DNA form, the CDR3 reads TGTGCCAGCAGGACGACAGGGTCCCCCTATGGCTACACCTTC. Its protein product is CASRTTGSPYGYTF.

The gene calls are TRBV19 and TRBJ1-1; a possible D gene is TRBD1 (6 bases). Trimming removed 10 bases at V and 2 bases at J, with 20 bases between. Germline CDR1 LNHDA, CDR2 SQIVND (reference sequence). CDR3 length: 15 amino acids. This CDR3 is CATYTRGRGNTEAFF. In DNA, the CDR3 is TGTGCCACCTACACCAGGGGTCGCGGCAACACTGAAGCTTTCTTT.

The chain employs TRBV13 and TRBJ1-6; 7 nucleotides align to TRBD1. In germline, CDR1 is PRHDT, CDR2 FYEKMQ (reference sequence). This CDR3 region has 17 residues. Germline trimming cut 5 bases from V and 2 bases from J; bases unmatched to any gene: 9. The CDR3 DNA sequence: TGTGCCAGCAGCATCCGACAGGGTGGAACCTATAATTCACCCCTCCACTTT. The encoded protein is CASSIRQGGTYNSPLHF.

V gene TRBV12-5 combines with J gene TRBJ1-2; D gene ambiguous. V lost 3 bases and J 5 bases, leaving 13 bases between the germline ends. CDR3 size: 14 residues. Germline CDR1 and CDR2: LGHNT and FRNRAP. CDR3 amino acids: CASGFGALEYGYTF. In DNA form, the CDR3 reads TGTGCTAGTGGTTTCGGCGCCTTGGAGTATGGCTACACCTTC. Based on the CDR3 plus reference TRBV12-5 and TRBJ1-2, the full variable domain is DARVTQTPRHKVTEMGQEVTMRCQPILGHNTVFWYRQTMMQGLELLAYFRNRAPLDDSGMPKDRFSAEMPDATLATLKIQPSEPRDSAVYFCASGFGALEYGYTFGSGTRLTVV.

The chain carries TRBV28 and TRBJ1-4, with D unresolved. Trimming left V 5 bases short and J 8 bases short, with 15 bases between. Per the germline V gene, CDR1 is MDHEN and CDR2 is SYDVKM. There are 14 residues in the CDR3. In nucleotides, the CDR3 is TGTGCCAGCAGTCCCATCAATGGCGGGGAAAAACTGTTTTTT. This sequence encodes CASSPINGGEKLFF.

This clone turned up a few times. This chain links TRBV30 with TRBJ1-1; 11 nucleotides match TRBD1. Germline V gene data show CDR1 as GTSNPN and CDR2 as SVGIG (reference sequence). The V segment lost 5 bases and the J segment 7 bases; nucleotides outside the gene matches: 3. The CDR3 sequence is 12 residues long. CDR3 sequence reads: CAWSGQGGEAFF. CDR3 DNA: TGTGCCTGGTCGGGACAGGGGGGTGAAGCTTTCTTT.

This clone was detected ten times or more. The V and J genes are TRBV9 and TRBJ1-3; D remains unclear. V gave up 3 bases and J gave up 2 bases, with 12 bases separating them. The CDR3 sequence is 15 residues long. The germline gives CDR1 SGDLS, CDR2 YYNGEE. CDR3 protein: CASSAVDGAGNTIYF. The DNA for the CDR3 is TGTGCCAGCAGCGCCGTCGACGGAGCTGGAAACACCATATATTTT.

The chain links TRBV29-1 to TRBJ1-1, with D perhaps TRBD1 (5 bases). In germline, CDR1 is SQVTM, CDR2 ANQGSEA. The CDR3 contains 13 residues. Trimming cost V 4 bases and J 1 base, with 10 bases left between them. CDR3 amino acids: CSVVRGPNTEAFF. The CDR3 nucleotides read TGCAGCGTTGTTAGGGGCCCGAACACTGAAGCTTTCTTT.

The chain has TRBV5-1 and TRBJ2-7; maybe TRBD1 (6 bases). The CDR3 is made up of 14 amino acids. Germline loops: CDR1 SGHRS, CDR2 YFSETQ. Trimming cost V 4 bases and J 3 bases, with 14 bases left between them. The CDR3 region is CASSADSDDYEQYF. The CDR3 DNA reads TGCGCCAGCAGCGCGGACAGCGATGACTACGAGCAGTACTTC.

This clone has more than one count but fewer than ten. V gene TRBV19 combines with J gene TRBJ1-1; D is perhaps TRBD1 (5 bases). The germline gives CDR1 LNHDA, CDR2 SQIVND (reference sequence). V was pared by 5 bases and J by 0 bases, with 13 bases between. The CDR3 has 15 amino acids. The CDR3 reads CASSSPGGMNTEAFF. CDR3 nucleotides: TGTGCCAGTAGTTCCCCCGGGGGGATGAACACTGAAGCTTTCTTT.